This entry lists 25 T cell receptor beta chains sequenced from one sample in a study of shared clonotypes between healthy human individuals. Sequencing was performed with immunoSEQ multiplex PCR; in TCRdb, only in-frame clones are kept and a portion is missing. The sample yields under 1,100,000 clones, around 74% seen once. Sequencing was carried out using memory CD4+ T cells sorted from blood. Subset meaning: CD45RA-negative fraction. The source is a man in his late teens or twenties in good health.

CDR3 in DNA: TGTGCCAGCAGCACGGGCCGGTTGAACACTGAAGCTTTCTTT. Protein product: CASSTGRLNTEAFF. This sequence joins TRBV5-4 and TRBJ1-1; unclear D gene. Deletions cut 4 bases from V and 0 bases from J, with 10 bases between. From germline, CDR1 is SGHNT and CDR2 YYREEE (reference sequence). The CDR3 contains 14 residues.

The chain is built from TRBV18 and TRBJ2-7, with TRBD1 identical over 10 bases. The CDR3 consists of 14 residues. The germline V gene encodes CDR1 KGHSH and CDR2 LQKENI. J lost 4 bases, V lost 4 bases, and 4 bases had no gene match. The DNA for the CDR3 is TGTGCCAGCTCACACGGACAGGGGGGATACGAGCAGTACTTC. It translates to CASSHGQGGYEQYF. The variable domain in full, with the rest retrieved from reference TRBV18 and TRBJ2-7, is NAGVMQNPRHLVRRRGQEARLRCSPMKGHSHVYWYRQLPEEGLKFMVYLQKENIIDESGMPKERFSAEFPKEGPSILRIQQVVRGDSAAYFCASSHGQGGYEQYFGPGTRLTVT.

The sample holds a few counts of this clone. V gene TRBV19 combines with J gene TRBJ1-2; no reliable D call. V gave up 3 bases and J gave up 4 bases, with 15 bases separating them. CDR3 size: 15 residues. In germline, CDR1 is LNHDA, CDR2 SQIVND (reference sequence). DNA for the CDR3: TGTGCCAGTAGTATCGGTTGGGATGTTGCCTATGGCTACACCTTC. Its translation: CASSIGWDVAYGYTF. The whole variable domain, filled in from reference TRBV19 and TRBJ1-2, reads DGGITQSPKYLFRKEGQNVTLSCEQNLNHDAMYWYRQDPGQGLRLIYYSQIVNDFQKGDIAEGYSVSREKKESFPLTVTSAQKNPTAFYLCASSIGWDVAYGYTFGSGTRLTVV.

The rearrangement joins TRBV18 to TRBJ1-1, with 8 bases lining up with TRBD1. V shed 3 bases and J 4 bases; nucleotides not matched to a gene: 10. Germline CDR1 KGHSH, CDR2 LQKENI. This CDR3 comprises 16 residues. The CDR3 reads CASSPPNRGRATEAFF. The CDR3 DNA sequence: TGTGCCAGCTCACCTCCAAACAGGGGGAGGGCCACTGAAGCTTTCTTT.

This sequence joins TRBV6-1 and TRBJ2-4; 7 bases are shared with TRBD1. The junction had 3 bases not matched to a gene; V was cut back by 3 bases and J by 4 bases. This CDR3 has 14 amino acids. The V gene's germline CDR1 is MNHNS and CDR2 SASEGT. The CDR3 loop is CASSELGQKNIQYF. CDR3 bases: TGTGCCAGCAGTGAGCTGGGACAGAAAAACATTCAGTACTTC.

The V and J genes are TRBV6-1 and TRBJ1-5; D is ambiguous. The CDR3 loop spans 13 amino acids. V dropped 8 bases and J dropped 1 base, with 9 bases sitting between them. Germline-derived CDR1 and CDR2 are MNHNS and SASEGT. CDR3 bases: TGTGCCAGCGCCGATACGAGCAATCAGCCCCAGCATTTT. Protein: CASADTSNQPQHF.

The rearrangement joins TRBV6-5 to TRBJ1-5; TRBD1 matches 7 bases. The CDR3 length is 14 residues. CDR1 is MNHEY, CDR2 SVGAGI, per germline. V was clipped by 6 bases and J by 3 bases; unmatched bases: 5. The CDR3 is CASRTGTANQPQHF. CDR3 in DNA: TGTGCCAGCAGGACCGGGACAGCCAATCAGCCCCAGCATTTT.

The chain employs TRBV7-2 and TRBJ2-1, with TRBD1 as a possible D gene (5 bases). The CDR3 is 16 amino acids. V gave up 1 base and J gave up 1 base, with 11 bases separating them. Germline V gives CDR1 SGHTA, CDR2 FQGNSA. The CDR3 DNA reads as TGTGCCAGCAGCTTAGTGGGGCGACGGTCCTACAATGAGCAGTTCTTC. Protein sequence: CASSLVGRRSYNEQFF.

J is TRBJ1-5 and V is TRBV6-1, with 7 bases fitting TRBD1. Germline V lookup: CDR1 MNHNS, CDR2 SASEGT. With 4 bases clipped from V and 1 base from J, the junction kept 4 bases outside the gene matches. This CDR3 comprises 15 residues. This CDR3 is CASSAGTESNQPQHF. CDR3 DNA sequence: TGTGCCAGCAGTGCCGGGACAGAGAGCAATCAGCCCCAGCATTTT.

V and J are TRBV6-5 and TRBJ1-4; D possibly corresponds to TRBD1 (6 bases). Trimming took off 4 bases at V and 5 bases at J, with 11 bases between the two ends. CDR3 size: 14 residues. Germline lookup yields CDR1 MNHEY and CDR2 SVGAGI. In DNA form, the CDR3 reads TGTGCCAGCAGTTCCGCGGGGGCGAATGAAAAACTGTTTTTT. Encoded protein: CASSSAGANEKLFF.

This chain connects TRBV10-3 to TRBJ2-1; TRBD1 agrees at 9 bases. This CDR3 is built from 16 residues. V was clipped by 2 bases and J by 2 bases; unmatched bases: 4. Per the germline V gene, CDR1 is ENHRY and CDR2 is SYGVKD. Here the CDR3 reads CAISEGGQGAYNEQFF. CDR3 DNA sequence: TGTGCCATCAGTGAGGGGGGACAGGGAGCCTACAATGAGCAGTTCTTC.

This clone was counted a single time. Distinct nucleotide sequences in the sample also encode this CDR3. The rearrangement joins TRBV7-3 to TRBJ2-2; D gene ambiguous. Trimming pared 5 bases from V and 0 bases from J, leaving 10 bases between. Per germline, CDR1 SGHTA and CDR2 FQGTGA. This CDR3 region has 15 residues. The CDR3 DNA reads as TGTGCCAGCAGCCCCGGGCTTACGAACACCGGGGAGCTGTTTTTT. This codes for CASSPGLTNTGELFF. The full variable domain, in which reference TRBV7-3 and TRBJ2-2 provide the parts outside the CDR3, is GAGVSQTPSNKVTEKGKYVELRCDPISGHTALYWYRQSLGQGPEFLIYFQGTGAADDSGLPNDRFFAVRPEGSVSTLKIQRTERGDSAVYLCASSPGLTNTGELFFGEGSRLTVL.

This clone turned up a few times. This same CDR3 is encoded by further DNA sequences in the sample. V usage is TRBV20-1 and J usage is TRBJ2-7, with D unclear. The CDR3 has 11 residues. V was clipped by 5 bases and J by 0 bases, with 5 bases between them. Germline CDR1 DFQATT, CDR2 SNEGSKA (reference sequence). The CDR3 reads CSAPDSYEQYF. CDR3 bases: TGCAGTGCTCCGGACTCCTACGAGCAGTACTTC.

This chain joins TRBV5-4 and TRBJ2-7; tentative D call: TRBD1 (5 bases). V gave up 5 bases and J gave up 0 bases, with 9 bases separating them. CDR1 and CDR2 (germline): SGHNT, YYREEE (reference sequence). The CDR3 totals 13 residues. CDR3 residues: CASSIDSSYEQYF. The CDR3 coding sequence is TGTGCCAGCAGTATCGACAGCTCCTACGAGCAGTACTTC.

With regard to this clone: This specimen includes other DNA sequences encoding the same CDR3. The rearrangement joins TRBV15 to TRBJ2-1; 9 bases are a match to TRBD2. With 5 bases clipped from V and 2 bases from J, the junction kept 4 bases outside the gene matches. CDR3 length: 15 amino acids. The germline CDR1 and CDR2 sequences are LNHNV and YYDKDF (reference sequence). CDR3: CATSPRGGAYNEQFF. In DNA, the CDR3 is TGTGCCACCAGCCCGCGGGGGGGAGCCTACAATGAGCAGTTCTTC. Full variable domain (remainder filled in from reference TRBV15 and TRBJ2-1): DAMVIQNPRYQVTQFGKPVTLSCSQTLNHNVMYWYQQKSSQAPKLLFHYYDKDFNNEADTPDNFQSRRPNTSFCFLDIRSPGLGDTAMYLCATSPRGGAYNEQFFGPGTRLTVL.

The chain joins TRBV29-1 to TRBJ2-7; a weak D match, TRBD2 (5 bases). V was pared by 6 bases and J by 2 bases, with 14 bases between. This CDR3 is built from 13 residues. The V gene's germline CDR1 is SQVTM and CDR2 ANQGSEA. CDR3 amino acids: CSVEPLVPYEQYF. In nucleotides, the CDR3 is TGCAGCGTCGAACCACTAGTGCCCTACGAGCAGTACTTC.

This chain uses TRBV10-1 with TRBJ2-5; D is uncertain. The J call may be in error: the DNA end matches TRBJ2-7 better. CDR3 length: 15 residues. Germline V gives CDR1 WNHNN, CDR2 SYGVQD (reference sequence). DNA for the CDR3: TGCGCCAGCAGTGAAAATGTAGGTGGCTCCTACGAGCAGTACTTC. This gives the protein CASSENVGGSYEQYF.

The chain joins TRBV10-3 to TRBJ1-6; maybe TRBD1 (5 bases). V dropped 6 bases and J dropped 9 bases, with 12 bases sitting between them. The CDR3 sequence is 13 residues long. CDR1 and CDR2 from the germline V gene are ENHRY and SYGVKD. CDR3: CAIRAREGSPLHF. The CDR3 DNA reads as TGTGCCATCAGGGCCAGGGAGGGTTCACCCCTCCACTTT.

V and J are TRBV18 and TRBJ2-7; perhaps TRBD2 as D (6 bases). V lost 3 bases and J 3 bases, leaving 15 bases between the germline ends. Germline lookup yields CDR1 KGHSH and CDR2 LQKENI. The CDR3 contains 15 residues. CDR3 DNA: TGTGCCAGCTCACCCCGGGGAGGAAACTACTACGAGCAGTACTTC. Its translation: CASSPRGGNYYEQYF.

This clone has more than one count but fewer than ten. J is TRBJ2-3 and V is TRBV9; 8 bases match TRBD2. The trim removed 4 bases at V and 3 bases at J, leaving 16 bases unmatched. The CDR3 contains 18 residues. The germline V gene has CDR1 SGDLS and CDR2 YYNGEE. CDR3 loop: CASSPAAGVRSGTDTQYF. The CDR3 DNA sequence: TGTGCCAGCAGCCCTGCAGCGGGAGTACGGTCCGGAACAGATACGCAGTATTTT.

The rearrangement uses TRBV4-1 and TRBJ2-7, with 7 bases aligning to TRBD2. The CDR3 runs to 16 residues. V lost 3 bases, J lost 6 bases, and 14 bases stayed unmatched. CDR1 is MGHRA, CDR2 YSYEKL, per germline. This chain's CDR3 is CASSQGSSGTGAEQYF. The CDR3 DNA reads as TGCGCCAGCAGCCAGGGTTCCAGCGGGACGGGAGCCGAGCAGTACTTC.

This clone was observed a handful of times. The chain couples TRBV7-9 to TRBJ2-7; 7 bases agree with TRBD1. The CDR3 covers 15 residues. Trimming cost V 7 bases and J 5 bases; bases outside gene matches: 14. Looked up from germline, CDR1 is SEHNR and CDR2 is FQNEAQ (reference sequence). CDR3 in amino acids: CASNIGTANPNEQYF. CDR3 coding DNA: TGTGCCAGCAACATCGGGACAGCCAATCCTAACGAGCAGTACTTC.

This rearrangement joins TRBV11-2 to TRBJ1-1; D remains ambiguous. Germline assignment: CDR1 SGHAT and CDR2 FQNNGV. Trimming took 1 base from V and 0 from J, leaving 15 bases between them. The length of the CDR3 is 17 residues. CDR3 sequence: CASSLVNVRWMNTEAFF. CDR3 coding DNA: TGTGCCAGCAGCTTAGTAAACGTACGTTGGATGAACACTGAAGCTTTCTTT.

V is TRBV18 and J is TRBJ1-3; D is uncertain. The ends were cut back, 6 bases at V and 4 bases at J, with 7 bases in the middle. CDR3 size: 12 residues. Per germline, CDR1 KGHSH and CDR2 LQKENI. The CDR3 reads CASSSEGNTIYF. For the CDR3, the DNA is TGTGCCAGCTCGTCGGAGGGAAACACCATATATTTT.

The chain combines TRBV11-1 with TRBJ1-1; possibly TRBD1 for D (6 bases). CDR3 size: 14 residues. V lost 5 bases to trimming and J lost 0 bases, with 10 bases between them. CDR1 and CDR2 from the germline V gene are SGHAT and FQDESV (reference sequence). The CDR3 here is CASSPGTLNTEAFF. CDR3 bases: TGTGCCAGCAGCCCCGGGACACTGAACACTGAAGCTTTCTTT.